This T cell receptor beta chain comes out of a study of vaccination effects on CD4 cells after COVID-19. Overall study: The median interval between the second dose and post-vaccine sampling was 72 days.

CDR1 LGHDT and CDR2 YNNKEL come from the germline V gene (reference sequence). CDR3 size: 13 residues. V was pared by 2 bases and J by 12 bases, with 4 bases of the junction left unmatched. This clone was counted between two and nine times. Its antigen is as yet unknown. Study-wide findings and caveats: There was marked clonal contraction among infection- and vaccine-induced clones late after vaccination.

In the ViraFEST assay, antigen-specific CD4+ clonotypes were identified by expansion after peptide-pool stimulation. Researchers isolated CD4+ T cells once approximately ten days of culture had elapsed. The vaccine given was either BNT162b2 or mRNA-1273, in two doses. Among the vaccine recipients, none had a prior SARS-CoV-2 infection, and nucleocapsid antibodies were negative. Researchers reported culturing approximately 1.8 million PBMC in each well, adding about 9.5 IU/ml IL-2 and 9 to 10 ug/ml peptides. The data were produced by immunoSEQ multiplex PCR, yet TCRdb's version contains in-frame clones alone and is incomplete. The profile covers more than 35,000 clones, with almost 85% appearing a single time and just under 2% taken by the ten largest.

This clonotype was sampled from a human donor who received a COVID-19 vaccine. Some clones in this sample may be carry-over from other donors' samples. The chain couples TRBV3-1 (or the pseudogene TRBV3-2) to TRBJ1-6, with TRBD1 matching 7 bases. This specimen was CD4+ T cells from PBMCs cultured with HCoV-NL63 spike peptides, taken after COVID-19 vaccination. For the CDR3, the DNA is TGTGCCAGCAGCCAACCACAGGGGCTACCCCTCCACTTT. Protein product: CASSQPQGLPLHF.